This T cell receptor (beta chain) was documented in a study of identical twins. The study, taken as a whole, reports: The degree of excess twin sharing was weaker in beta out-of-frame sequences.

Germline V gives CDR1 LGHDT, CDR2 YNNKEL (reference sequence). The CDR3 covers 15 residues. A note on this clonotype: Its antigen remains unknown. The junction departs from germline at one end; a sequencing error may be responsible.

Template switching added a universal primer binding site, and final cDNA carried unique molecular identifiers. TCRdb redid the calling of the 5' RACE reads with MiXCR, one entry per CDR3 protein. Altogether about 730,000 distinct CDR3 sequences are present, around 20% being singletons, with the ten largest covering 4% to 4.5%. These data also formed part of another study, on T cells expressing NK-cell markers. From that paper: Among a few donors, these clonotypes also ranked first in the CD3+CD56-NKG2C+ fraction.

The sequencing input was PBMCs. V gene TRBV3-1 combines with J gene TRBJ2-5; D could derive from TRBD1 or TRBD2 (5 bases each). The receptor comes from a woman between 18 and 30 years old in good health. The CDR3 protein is CATSLVPGLEETQYF. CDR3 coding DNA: TGTGCCACCAGCCTTGTCCCGGGGCTTGAGGAGACCCAGTACTTC.